This T cell receptor beta chain was observed in a study of identical twins. General observations from the study: Zero-insertion findings could be partly confounded by invariant cells (MAIT and iNKT cells). Where out-of-frame alpha sequences were twin-shared, they showed excess low generation probability.

Template switching added a universal primer binding site, and final cDNA carried unique molecular identifiers. One entry per CDR3 protein, called by TCRdb with MiXCR from the 5' RACE reads. This sample has more than 1.5 million distinct CDR3 sequences, with about 32% found just once. This clonotype was seen only a few times. Its antigen is as yet unknown. The receptor was isolated from a newborn girl in good health. Sequencing was performed on cord blood.

CDR3 sequence (DNA): TGTGCCAGCAGCCCCTTATTCCCAGATACGCAGTATTTT. Translating it yields CASSPLFPDTQYF. The chain links TRBV5-5 to TRBJ2-3; D unclear. Trimming cost V 4 bases and J 4 bases, with 10 bases left between them. The germline V gene has CDR1 SGHKS and CDR2 YYEKEE (reference sequence). CDR3 size: 13 residues.